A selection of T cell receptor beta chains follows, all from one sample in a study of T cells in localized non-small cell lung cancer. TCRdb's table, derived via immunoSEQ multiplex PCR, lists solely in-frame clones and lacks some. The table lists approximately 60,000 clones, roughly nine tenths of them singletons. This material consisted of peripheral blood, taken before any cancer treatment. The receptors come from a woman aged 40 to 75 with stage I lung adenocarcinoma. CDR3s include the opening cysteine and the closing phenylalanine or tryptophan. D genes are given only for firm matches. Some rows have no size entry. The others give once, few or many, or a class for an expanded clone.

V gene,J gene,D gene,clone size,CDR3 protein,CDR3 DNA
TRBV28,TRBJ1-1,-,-,CAGSSQVPNTEAFF,TGTGCCGGCAGTTCTCAAGTCCCTAACACTGAAGCTTTCTTT
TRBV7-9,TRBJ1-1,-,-,CASSLGAGHLSTEAFF,TGTGCCAGCAGCTTAGGGGCAGGACACCTGAGTACTGAAGCTTTCTTT
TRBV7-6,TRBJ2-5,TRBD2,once,CASSSTSGAQETQYF,TGTGCCAGCAGCTCAACTAGCGGCGCTCAAGAGACCCAGTACTTC
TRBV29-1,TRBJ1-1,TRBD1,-,CSVDAGTVGTEAFF,TGCAGCGTTGACGCCGGGACAGTTGGCACTGAAGCTTTCTTT
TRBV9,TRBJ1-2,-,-,CASSVEVRGGYTF,TGTGCCAGCAGCGTAGAAGTCAGGGGCGGCTACACCTTC
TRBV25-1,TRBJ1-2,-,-,CASSDDYGYTF,TGTGCCAGCAGTGACGACTATGGCTACACCTTC
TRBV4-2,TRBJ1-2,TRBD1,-,CASSQEGQGLDGYTF,TGTGCCAGCAGCCAAGAAGGACAGGGGCTTGATGGCTACACCTTC
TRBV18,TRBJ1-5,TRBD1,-,CASSPRTGGDYSNQPQHF,TGTGCCAGCTCACCCCGGACAGGTGGGGATTATAGCAATCAGCCCCAGCATTTT
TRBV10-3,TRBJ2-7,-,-,CAISESLGPAIEQYF,TGTGCCATCAGTGAGTCGCTAGGGCCTGCGATCGAGCAGTACTTC
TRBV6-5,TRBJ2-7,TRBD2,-,CASSPPGLAGYEQYF,TGTGCCAGCAGCCCCCCCGGGCTAGCGGGGTACGAGCAGTACTTC
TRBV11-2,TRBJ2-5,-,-,CASSQTQEEETQYF,TGTGCCAGCAGCCAAACCCAGGAGGAAGAGACCCAGTACTTC
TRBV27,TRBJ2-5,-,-,CASSSSQVQETQYF,TGTGCCAGCAGTTCCTCACAGGTACAAGAGACCCAGTACTTC
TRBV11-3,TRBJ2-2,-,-,CASSSRDTNTGELFF,TGTGCCAGCAGCTCCCGGGACACGAACACCGGGGAGCTGTTTTTT
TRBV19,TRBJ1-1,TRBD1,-,CASSITGGAGTEAFF,TGTGCCAGTAGTATCACAGGGGGCGCGGGGACTGAAGCTTTCTTT
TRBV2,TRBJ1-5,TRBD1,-,CASRGVDRIMAPQHF,TGTGCCAGCAGAGGGGTGGACAGGATAATGGCTCCCCAGCATTTT
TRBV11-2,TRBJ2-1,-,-,CASSSILGRDSNNEQFF,TGTGCCAGCAGCTCGATCTTGGGTCGGGACTCAAACAATGAGCAGTTCTTC
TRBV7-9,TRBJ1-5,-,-,CASSSTGYQPQHF,TGTGCCAGCAGCTCCACGGGGTATCAGCCCCAGCATTTT
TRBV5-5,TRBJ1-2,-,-,CASSLEARASGGYTF,TGTGCCAGCAGCTTGGAGGCCAGGGCTAGTGGGGGCTACACCTTC
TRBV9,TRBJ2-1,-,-,CASSVGGSLHEQFF,TGTGCCAGCAGCGTAGGAGGTAGCCTCCATGAGCAGTTCTTC
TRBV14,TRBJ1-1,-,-,CASSLQGSTEAFF,TGTGCCAGCAGCCTTCAGGGGAGCACTGAAGCTTTCTTT
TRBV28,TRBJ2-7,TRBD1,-,CASSLLGQGAGEQYF,TGTGCCAGCAGTTTATTAGGCCAGGGGGCTGGCGAGCAGTACTTC
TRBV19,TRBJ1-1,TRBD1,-,CASSIDRETEAFF,TGTGCCAGTAGTATCGACAGGGAAACTGAAGCTTTCTTT
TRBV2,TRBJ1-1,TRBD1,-,CASSGSRGPTEAFF,TGTGCCAGCAGTGGTAGCAGGGGGCCAACTGAAGCTTTCTTT
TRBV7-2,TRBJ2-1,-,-,CASSLGPGREQFF,TGTGCCAGCAGCTTAGGTCCGGGGCGGGAGCAGTTCTTC
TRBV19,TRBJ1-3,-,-,CASRGGPHEKLRTSGNTIYF,TGTGCCAGTAGAGGAGGACCCCATGAGAAACTCAGAACCTCTGGAAACACCATATATTTT
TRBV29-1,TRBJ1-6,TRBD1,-,CSALDRTGSPLHF,TGCAGCGCCCTGGACAGGACAGGTTCACCCCTCCACTTT
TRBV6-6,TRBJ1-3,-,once,CASSYSSGSGNTIYF,TGTGCCAGCAGTTACTCTTCGGGCTCTGGAAACACCATATATTTT
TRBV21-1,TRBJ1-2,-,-,CASSITGLVYGYTF,TGTGCCAGCAGCATAACAGGATTGGTCTATGGCTACACCTTC
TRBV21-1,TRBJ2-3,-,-,CASSNEILAFGGGTVNTQYF,-
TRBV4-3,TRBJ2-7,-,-,CASSQAPGAASNYEQYF,TGCGCCAGCAGCCAAGCTCCGGGGGCAGCGTCAAACTACGAGCAGTACTTC
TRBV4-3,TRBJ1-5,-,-,CASSFGRDSNQPQHF,TGCGCCAGCAGTTTCGGACGAGATAGCAATCAGCCCCAGCATTTT
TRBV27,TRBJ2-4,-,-,CASDSDVKNIQYF,TGTGCCAGCGATTCGGACGTCAAAAACATTCAGTACTTC
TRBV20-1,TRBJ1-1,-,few,CSARESMAAFF,TGCAGTGCTAGAGAAAGTATGGCAGCTTTCTTT
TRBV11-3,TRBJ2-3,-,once,CASSLDLGTQYF,TGTGCCAGCAGCTTAGATTTGGGGACGCAGTATTTT